This T cell receptor (beta chain) comes out of a study of Graves' ophthalmopathy and Graves' hyperthyroidism. The ends were cut back, 2 bases at V and 0 bases at J, with 5 bases in the middle. The CDR3 is made up of 13 amino acids. Germline-derived CDR1 and CDR2 are LNHDA and SQIVND (reference sequence). Researchers turned away patients with other autoimmune diseases, uncontrolled infections, pregnancy or lactation. This clonotype was counted at least ten times. The antigen is undetermined. RNA transcripts were the template, and TCR beta CDR3 regions were amplified from them. RT-PCR was first run with HTBI primers, then multiplex PCR in a second round. From the multiplex PCR reads, TCRdb called clonotypes with MiXCR, one entry per CDR3 protein. The sample records about 500,000 distinct CDR3 sequences, around 14% being singletons. Study-wide results and caveats: Appearing in blood as well were most expanded thyroid clonotypes above 0.001 frequency. Its predictions of ophthalmopathy progression gave the model 70.59% sensitivity and 72% to 80% specificity.

Source material: blood. This clonotype originated in a woman in her 30s with Graves' ophthalmopathy. V usage is TRBV19 and J usage is TRBJ2-7; D not resolved. The chain's CDR3 is CASSIKDSYEQYF. The CDR3 DNA reads TGTGCCAGTAGTATAAAAGACTCCTACGAGCAGTACTTC.